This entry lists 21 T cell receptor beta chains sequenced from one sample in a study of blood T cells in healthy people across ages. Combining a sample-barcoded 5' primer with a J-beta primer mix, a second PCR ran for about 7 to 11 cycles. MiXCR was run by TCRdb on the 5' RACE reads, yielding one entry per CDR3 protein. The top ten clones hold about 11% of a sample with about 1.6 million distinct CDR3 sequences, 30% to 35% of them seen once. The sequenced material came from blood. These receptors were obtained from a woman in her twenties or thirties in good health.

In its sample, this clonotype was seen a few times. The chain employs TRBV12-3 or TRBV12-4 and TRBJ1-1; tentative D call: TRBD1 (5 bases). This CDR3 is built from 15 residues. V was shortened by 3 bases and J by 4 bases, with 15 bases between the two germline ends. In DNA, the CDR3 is TGTGCCAGCAGTTTGGGTGGGGCAGTGTTCACTGAAGCTTTCTTT. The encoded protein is CASSLGGAVFTEAFF.

In DNA, the CDR3 is TGCGCCAGCAGCTTGGCCGGGGGCCCCCCCCAGGGGCGTAAGACCCAGTACTTC. This gives the protein CASSLAGGPPQGRKTQYF. V is TRBV5-1 and J is TRBJ2-5, with D perhaps assigned TRBD1 or TRBD2 (6 bases each). The ends were cut back, 0 bases at V and 6 bases at J, with 24 bases in the middle. The CDR3 runs 18 residues. Germline CDR1 is SGHRS and CDR2 is YFSETQ.

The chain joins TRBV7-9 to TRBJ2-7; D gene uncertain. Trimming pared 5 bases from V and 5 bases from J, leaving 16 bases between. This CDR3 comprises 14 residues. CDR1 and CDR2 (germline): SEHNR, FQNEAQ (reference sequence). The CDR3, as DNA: TGTGCCAGCAGCCCAAAAACCGGCAAGGACGAGCAGTACTTC. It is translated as CASSPKTGKDEQYF.

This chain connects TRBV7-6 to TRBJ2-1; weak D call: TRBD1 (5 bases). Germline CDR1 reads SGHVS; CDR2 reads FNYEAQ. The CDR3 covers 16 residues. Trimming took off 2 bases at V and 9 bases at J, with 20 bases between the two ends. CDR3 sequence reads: CASSLFVGPQYSEQFF. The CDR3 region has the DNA TGTGCCAGCAGCTTATTTGTGGGGCCCCAGTATAGTGAGCAGTTCTTC.

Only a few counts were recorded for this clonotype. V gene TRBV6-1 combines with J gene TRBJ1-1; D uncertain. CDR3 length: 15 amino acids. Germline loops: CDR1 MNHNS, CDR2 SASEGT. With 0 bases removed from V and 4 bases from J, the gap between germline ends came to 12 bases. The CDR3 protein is CASSEADPAITEAFF. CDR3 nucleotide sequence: TGTGCCAGCAGTGAAGCCGACCCAGCTATCACTGAAGCTTTCTTT.

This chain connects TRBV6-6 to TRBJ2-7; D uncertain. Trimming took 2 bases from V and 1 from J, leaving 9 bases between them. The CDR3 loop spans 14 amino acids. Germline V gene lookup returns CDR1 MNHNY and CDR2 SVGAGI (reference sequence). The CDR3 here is CASSYVGTSYEQYF. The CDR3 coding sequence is TGTGCCAGCAGTTACGTGGGTACATCCTACGAGCAGTACTTC.

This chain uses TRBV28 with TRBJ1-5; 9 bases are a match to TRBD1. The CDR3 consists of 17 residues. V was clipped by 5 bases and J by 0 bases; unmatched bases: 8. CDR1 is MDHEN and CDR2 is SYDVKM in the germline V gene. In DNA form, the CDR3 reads TGTGCCAGCAGTGAAACAGGGGGCGTATATAGCAATCAGCCCCAGCATTTT. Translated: CASSETGGVYSNQPQHF.

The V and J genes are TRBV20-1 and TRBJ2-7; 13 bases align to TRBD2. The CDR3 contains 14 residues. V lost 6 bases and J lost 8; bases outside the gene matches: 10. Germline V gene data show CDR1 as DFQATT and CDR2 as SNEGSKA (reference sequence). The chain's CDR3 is CSARLAGGAGKQYF. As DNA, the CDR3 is TGCAGTGCACGACTAGCGGGAGGAGCGGGCAAGCAGTACTTC.

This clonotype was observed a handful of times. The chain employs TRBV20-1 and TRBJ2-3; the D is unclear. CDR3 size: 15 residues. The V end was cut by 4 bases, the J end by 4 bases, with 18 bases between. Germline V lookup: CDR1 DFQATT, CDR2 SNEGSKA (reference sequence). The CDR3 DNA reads TGCAGTGCTAAGTCATCGGCTCTCCACCCAGATACGCAGTATTTT. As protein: CSAKSSALHPDTQYF.

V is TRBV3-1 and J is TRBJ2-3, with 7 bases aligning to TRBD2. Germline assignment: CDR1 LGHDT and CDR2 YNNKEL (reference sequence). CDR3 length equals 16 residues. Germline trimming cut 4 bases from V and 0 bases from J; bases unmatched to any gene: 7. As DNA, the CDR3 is TGTGCCAGCAGCCGGAGAAGAGCGGGGAGCACAGATACGCAGTATTTT. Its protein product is CASSRRRAGSTDTQYF.

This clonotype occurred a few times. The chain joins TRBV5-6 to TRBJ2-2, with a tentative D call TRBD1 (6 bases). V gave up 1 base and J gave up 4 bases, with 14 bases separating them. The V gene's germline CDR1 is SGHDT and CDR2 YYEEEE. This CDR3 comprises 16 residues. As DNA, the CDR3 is TGTGCCAGCAGCTTGCCAGGGGCATTGGGCACCGGGGAGCTGTTTTTT. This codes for CASSLPGALGTGELFF.

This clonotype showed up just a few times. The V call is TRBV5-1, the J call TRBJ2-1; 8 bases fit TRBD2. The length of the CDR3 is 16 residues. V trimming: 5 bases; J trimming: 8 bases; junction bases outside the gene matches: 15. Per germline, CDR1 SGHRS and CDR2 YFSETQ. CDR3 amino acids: CASSLRAGDGFDEQFF. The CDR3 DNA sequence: TGCGCCAGCAGTCTAAGAGCGGGAGACGGTTTCGATGAGCAGTTCTTC.

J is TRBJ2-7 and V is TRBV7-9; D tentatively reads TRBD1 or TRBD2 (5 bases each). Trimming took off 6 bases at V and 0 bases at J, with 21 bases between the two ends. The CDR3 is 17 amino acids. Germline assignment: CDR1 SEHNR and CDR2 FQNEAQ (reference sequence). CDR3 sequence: CASSSPVGEPLSYEQYF. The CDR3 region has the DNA TGTGCCAGCAGTTCTCCTGTGGGGGAACCCCTCTCCTACGAGCAGTACTTC.

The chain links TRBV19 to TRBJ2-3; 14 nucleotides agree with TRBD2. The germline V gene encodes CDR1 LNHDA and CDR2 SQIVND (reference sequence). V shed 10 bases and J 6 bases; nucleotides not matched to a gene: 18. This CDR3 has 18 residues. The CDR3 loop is CATSKQPGLAGDLDTQYF. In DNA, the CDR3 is TGTGCCACTTCTAAACAACCGGGACTAGCGGGAGATTTGGATACGCAGTATTTT.

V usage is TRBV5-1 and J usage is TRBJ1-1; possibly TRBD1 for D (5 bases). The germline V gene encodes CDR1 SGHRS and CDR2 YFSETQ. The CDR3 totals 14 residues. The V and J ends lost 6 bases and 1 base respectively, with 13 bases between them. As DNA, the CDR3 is TGCGCCAGCACCCAGGGCAGCTGGAACACTGAAGCTTTCTTT. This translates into CASTQGSWNTEAFF.

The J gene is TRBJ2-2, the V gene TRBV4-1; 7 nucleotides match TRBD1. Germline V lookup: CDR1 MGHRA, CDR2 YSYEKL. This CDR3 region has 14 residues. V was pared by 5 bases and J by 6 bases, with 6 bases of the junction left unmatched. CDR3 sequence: CASSRQGRPGELFF. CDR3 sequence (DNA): TGCGCCAGCAGCAGACAGGGCAGGCCCGGGGAGCTGTTTTTT.

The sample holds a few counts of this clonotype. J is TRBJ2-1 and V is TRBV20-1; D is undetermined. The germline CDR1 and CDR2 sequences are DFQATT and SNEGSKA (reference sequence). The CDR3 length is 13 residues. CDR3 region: CSPYTYSYNEQFF. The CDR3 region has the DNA TGCAGCCCATATACTTACTCCTACAATGAGCAGTTCTTC.

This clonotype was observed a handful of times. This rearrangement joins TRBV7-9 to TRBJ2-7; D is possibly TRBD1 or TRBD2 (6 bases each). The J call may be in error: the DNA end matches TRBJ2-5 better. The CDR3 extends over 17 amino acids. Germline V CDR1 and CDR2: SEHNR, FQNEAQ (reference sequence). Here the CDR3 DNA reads TGTGCCAGCAGCTACCCTCTCCGGGGGCCGGTGGACGAGACCCAGTACTTC. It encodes CASSYPLRGPVDETQYF.

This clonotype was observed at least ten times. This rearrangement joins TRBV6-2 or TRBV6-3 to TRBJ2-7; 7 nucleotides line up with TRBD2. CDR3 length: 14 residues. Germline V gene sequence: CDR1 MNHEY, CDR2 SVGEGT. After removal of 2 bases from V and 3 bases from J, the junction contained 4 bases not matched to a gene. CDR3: CASSYAREYYEQYF. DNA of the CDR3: TGTGCCAGCAGTTACGCGCGGGAGTACTACGAGCAGTACTTC.

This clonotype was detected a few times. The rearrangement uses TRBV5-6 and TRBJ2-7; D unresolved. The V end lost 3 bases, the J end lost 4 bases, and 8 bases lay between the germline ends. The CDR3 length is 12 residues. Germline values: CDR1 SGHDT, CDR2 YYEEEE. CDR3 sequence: CASSSHNYEQYF. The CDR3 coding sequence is TGTGCCAGCAGCTCGCACAATTACGAGCAGTACTTC.

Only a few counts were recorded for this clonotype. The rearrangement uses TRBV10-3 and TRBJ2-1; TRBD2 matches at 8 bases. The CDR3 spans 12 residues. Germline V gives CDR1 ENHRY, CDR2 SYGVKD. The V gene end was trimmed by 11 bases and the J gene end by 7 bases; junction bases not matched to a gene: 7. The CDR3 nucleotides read TGTGCCGCCTCCCTAGCGGGTAATGAGCAGTTCTTC. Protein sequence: CAASLAGNEQFF.